This T cell receptor beta chain was captured in a study of regulatory T cells in long-lasting Graves disease. The germline gives CDR1 SGHAT, CDR2 FQNNGV. CDR3 size: 15 residues. HTBI primers from iRepertoire and Arm-PCR of CDR3 regions yielded the TCR beta libraries. Each CDR3 protein is one row after TCRdb ran MiXCR on the multiplex PCR reads. The data show about 210,000 distinct CDR3 sequences, roughly a fifth seen once. Regarding this clonotype: This may come from a read error, since a much larger clone is one base off.

Regarding time point: newly diagnosed GD, antithyroid drugs for less than 3 months. After RNA was extracted from PBMCs, the TCR library was made from it. The sample was also reused in another study, on T cells in Graves' hyperthyroidism and ophthalmopathy. That paper notes: Aged 18 to 65, the patients had hyperthyroidism that was newly diagnosed and had lasted under 2 months. Among clonotypes expanded in thyroid above 0.001, most were also found in blood.

V and J are TRBV11-2 and TRBJ2-1; no definite D call. The specimen comprised peripheral blood mononuclear cells (PBMCs), sampled at new diagnosis, from a patient treated with antithyroid drugs. This TCR was sampled from a woman in her twenties or thirties with Graves disease. CDR3 sequence reads: CASRSPGRSPSERFF. For the CDR3, the DNA is TGTGCCAGCAGGAGCCCCGGACGGTCCCCTAGTGAGCGGTTCTTC.